One sample yielded the 32 T cell receptor beta chains listed below, sequenced in a study of blood T cell repertoires in COVID-19 (dated by TCRdb to 2018 to 2020). The receptor library was made with the immunoSEQ multiplex PCR assay. As stored in TCRdb, this immuneACCESS dataset retains in-frame rearrangements with V and J assigned. A fraction of the clones does not appear; measured against another copy, unresolved V genes explain less than half of the discrepancy, and the remainder lacks a known reason. For this sample the table gives roughly 120,000 clones, of which 85% to 90% were detected only once. The ten largest clones take up 0.95% to 1.3% of the sample. Sequenced: peripheral blood. These receptors were taken from a human donor in a cohort sampled during active COVID-19.

V gene TRBV7-8 combines with J gene TRBJ1-2; D is ambiguous. The germline V and J ends were trimmed by 2 bases and 4 bases, with 17 bases remaining between them. Germline V CDR1 and CDR2: SGHVS, FQNEAQ. The CDR3 runs 16 residues. CDR3: CASSLRSVGPFYGYTF. In DNA form, the CDR3 reads TGTGCCAGCAGCTTACGTTCCGTTGGGCCGTTCTATGGCTACACCTTC.

The chain recombines TRBV19 with TRBJ2-1; maybe TRBD1 (5 bases). Between the trimmed V and J ends, which lost 6 bases and 2 bases, there was a span of 14 bases. The germline V gene encodes CDR1 LNHDA and CDR2 SQIVND (reference sequence). The CDR3 covers 15 residues. The CDR3 DNA is TGTGCCAGTAGCGGGCGACAGACGACCTACAATGAGCAGTTCTTC. It yields the protein CASSGRQTTYNEQFF.

CDR3 loop: CASSLLARGTDTQYF. DNA for the CDR3: TGTGCCAGCAGTCTACTAGCGCGAGGCACAGATACGCAGTATTTT. This rearrangement joins TRBV9 to TRBJ2-3, with 7 bases matching TRBD2. The CDR3 has 15 residues. After removal of 5 bases from V and 1 base from J, the junction contained 7 bases not matched to a gene. Per the germline V gene, CDR1 is SGDLS and CDR2 is YYNGEE.

The chain joins TRBV14 to TRBJ1-6; no definite D call. V lost 1 base and J lost 3, with 10 bases in between. The CDR3 has 16 amino acids. Germline V gene sequence: CDR1 SGHDN, CDR2 FVKESK. The chain's CDR3 is CASSQVTGIYNSPLHF. CDR3 in DNA: TGTGCCAGCAGCCAAGTTACCGGGATCTATAATTCACCCCTCCACTTT.

The V call is TRBV21-1, the J call TRBJ1-1; the table's D call, TRBD1, was not checked against the DNA. TRBV21-1 is tagged as a pseudogene. This CDR3 is built from 16 residues. In nucleotides, the CDR3 is TGTGCCAGCAGCACCAGGACAGTACGGGCCAACACTGAAGCTTTCTTT. This encodes CASSTRTVRANTEAFF.

The rearrangement links TRBV2 to TRBJ1-2; D is unresolved. The length of the CDR3 is 14 residues. The V gene lost 3 bases and the J gene lost 8 bases, with 16 bases spanning the gap. Germline V lookup: CDR1 SNHLY, CDR2 FYNNEI. As DNA, the CDR3 is TGTGCCAGCAGTGATGACGACCGCGCGGGAGGCTACACCTTC. This encodes CASSDDDRAGGYTF.

J is TRBJ2-7 and V is TRBV9; 8 bases fit TRBD1. Germline V gives CDR1 SGDLS, CDR2 YYNGEE. This CDR3 has 15 residues. V shed 0 bases, J shed 3 bases, and the junction held 5 bases outside the gene matches. The CDR3 loop reads CASSVAGTGDYEQYF. The CDR3 DNA reads TGTGCCAGCAGCGTAGCGGGGACAGGAGACTACGAGCAGTACTTC.

The chain carries TRBV7-9 and TRBJ1-6; possible D gene TRBD1, 6 bases. Looked up from germline, CDR1 is SEHNR and CDR2 is FQNEAQ (reference sequence). The CDR3 is 17 residues long. The V gene lost 2 bases and the J gene lost 10 bases, with 21 bases spanning the gap. This chain's CDR3 is CASSLLANQGRRSPLHF. The CDR3 DNA follows: TGTGCCAGCAGCTTATTGGCTAATCAGGGGCGAAGATCACCCCTCCACTTT. Drawing the rest from reference TRBV7-9 and TRBJ1-6, the complete variable domain is DTGVSQNPRHKITKRGQNVTFRCDPISEHNRLYWYRQTLGQGPEFLTYFQNEAQLEKSRLLSDRFSAERPKGSFSTLEIQRTEQGDSAMYLCASSLLANQGRRSPLHFGNGTRLTVT.

This chain connects TRBV5-1 to TRBJ2-7; possible D gene TRBD1, 5 bases. Trimming cost V 3 bases and J 2 bases, with 18 bases left between them. CDR3 length: 16 amino acids. Germline lookup yields CDR1 SGHRS and CDR2 YFSETQ. CDR3 in amino acids: CASSSGVGVRTYEQYF. The CDR3 DNA follows: TGCGCCAGCAGCTCAGGTGTAGGGGTTAGAACCTACGAGCAGTACTTC.

This chain connects TRBV5-6 to TRBJ1-2, with no clear D. This CDR3 contains 13 residues. The V gene lost 0 bases and the J gene lost 4 bases, with 7 bases spanning the gap. Germline CDR1 and CDR2: SGHDT and YYEEEE. The chain's CDR3 is CASSLVAGYGYTF. The DNA of the CDR3 is TGTGCCAGCAGCTTGGTGGCAGGCTATGGCTACACCTTC.

The rearrangement links TRBV11-3 to TRBJ1-6; 8 positions agree with TRBD1. Germline values: CDR1 SGHNT, CDR2 YENEEA. This CDR3 spans 15 amino acids. J lost 18 bases, V lost 0 bases, and 13 bases had no gene match. The CDR3 spells CASSLDTLHGTGRHF. CDR3 DNA sequence: TGTGCCAGCAGCTTAGACACTCTTCACGGGACAGGACGCCACTTT.

The chain uses TRBV5-4 and TRBJ2-3; TRBD1 matches 10 bases. The CDR3 runs to 16 residues. Germline assignment: CDR1 SGHNT and CDR2 YYREEE (reference sequence). The V and J ends lost 2 bases and 4 bases, in that order; junction bases with no gene match: 7. The CDR3 DNA reads as TGTGCCAGCAGCTTTCCGGGACAGGGGATTGCAGATACGCAGTATTTT. The encoded protein is CASSFPGQGIADTQYF.

This clone has a single count. The chain carries TRBV9 and TRBJ1-4, with D possibly matching TRBD1 (5 bases). Germline CDR1 reads SGDLS; CDR2 reads YYNGEE. V was trimmed by 2 bases and J by 4 bases, leaving 9 bases between them. This CDR3 region has 14 residues. DNA of the CDR3: TGTGCCAGCAGCGTCGCACAGGATAATGAAAAACTGTTTTTT. Amino acids: CASSVAQDNEKLFF.

The chain's CDR3 is CATSRDPLTTGTDQYF. The CDR3 region has the DNA TGTGCCACCAGCAGAGATCCACTCACCACCGGGACAGATCAGTACTTC. The chain combines TRBV15 with TRBJ2-4; 7 nucleotides align to TRBD1. This CDR3 spans 16 amino acids. Trimming cost V 0 bases and J 12 bases; bases outside gene matches: 14. The V gene's germline CDR1 is LNHNV and CDR2 YYDKDF (reference sequence).

This clone was seen ten or more times. The V call is TRBV11-2, the J call TRBJ1-2; 7 bases line up with TRBD1. The CDR3 sequence is 17 residues long. Germline V gene sequence: CDR1 SGHAT, CDR2 FQNNGV. V dropped 4 bases and J dropped 4; count of bases not matched to a gene: 15. The CDR3, as DNA: TGTGCCAGCAGCTCGACAAGGGGGCGCACGGCTGGCTATGGCTACACCTTC. It specifies CASSSTRGRTAGYGYTF. Combining the CDR3 with reference TRBV11-2 and TRBJ1-2 gives the whole variable domain EAGVAQSPRYKIIEKRQSVAFWCNPISGHATLYWYQQILGQGPKLLIQFQNNGVVDDSQLPKDRFSAERLKGVDSTLKIQPAKLEDSAVYLCASSSTRGRTAGYGYTFGSGTRLTVV.

The CDR3 DNA follows: TGTGCCAGCAGCTTAGGTTCTAGTGTGACCGGGGAGCTGTTTTTT. Its translation: CASSLGSSVTGELFF. The chain couples TRBV11-2 to TRBJ2-2; D is undetermined. V gave up 1 base and J gave up 5 bases, with 11 bases separating them. CDR3 size: 15 residues. Germline V gene lookup returns CDR1 SGHAT and CDR2 FQNNGV.

The rearrangement joins TRBV11-3 to TRBJ1-1, with TRBD1 matching 8 bases. The trim removed 3 bases at V and 10 bases at J, leaving 7 bases unmatched. The CDR3 is 13 amino acids. Germline V gene data show CDR1 as SGHNT and CDR2 as YENEEA. In DNA form, the CDR3 reads TGTGCCAGCAGCTTCCCCCGGACAGGGAGAGCTTTCTTT. This translates into CASSFPRTGRAFF. Based on the CDR3 plus reference TRBV11-3 and TRBJ1-1, the full variable domain is EAGVVQSPRYKIIEKKQPVAFWCNPISGHNTLYWYLQNLGQGPELLIRYENEEAVDDSQLPKDRFSAERLKGVDSTLKIQPAELGDSAVYLCASSFPRTGRAFFGQGTRLTVV.

The chain employs TRBV24-1 and TRBJ1-4; 7 nucleotides align to TRBD1. This CDR3 is 15 amino acids long. The J segment lost 5 bases and the V segment lost 3 bases, leaving 5 bases of the junction unmatched. Germline loops: CDR1 KGHDR, CDR2 SFDVKD. The CDR3 loop reads CATSDAGTVNEKLFF. Written as DNA, the CDR3 is TGTGCCACCAGTGATGCCGGGACAGTCAATGAAAAACTGTTTTTT.

The V gene is TRBV5-1, the J gene TRBJ2-1; D possibly corresponds to TRBD1 (6 bases). The CDR3 is 17 residues long. V was clipped by 2 bases and J by 0 bases, with 15 bases between them. Per germline, CDR1 SGHRS and CDR2 YFSETQ. The CDR3 reads CASSLAVTGSSYNEQFF. The CDR3 nucleotides read TGCGCCAGCAGCTTAGCCGTAACAGGGAGCTCCTACAATGAGCAGTTCTTC.

The table lists this clone with a count of one. V usage is TRBV6-1 and J usage is TRBJ2-5; 7 bases line up with TRBD2. The CDR3 loop spans 18 amino acids. CDR1 and CDR2 from the germline V gene are MNHNS and SASEGT. V was clipped by 4 bases and J by 5 bases; unmatched bases: 19. CDR3 DNA sequence: TGTGCCAGCAGTGGGGATAAGCGGGAAGCGTTTCCGTTGGAGACCCAGTACTTC. Amino acids: CASSGDKREAFPLETQYF.

The chain combines TRBV28 with TRBJ1-1, with no clear D. The CDR3 extends over 14 amino acids. V lost 3 bases to trimming and J lost 5 bases, with 13 bases between them. Germline CDR1 reads MDHEN; CDR2 reads SYDVKM. The CDR3 region is CASSLEVGPTEAFF. The CDR3 DNA reads TGTGCCAGCAGTTTGGAGGTTGGGCCAACTGAAGCTTTCTTT.

This clone has only a few counts. The chain uses TRBV7-2 and TRBJ2-3; the match to TRBD2 covers 16 bases. Trimming cost V 4 bases and J 4 bases; bases outside gene matches: 8. The CDR3 contains 18 residues. Per the germline V gene, CDR1 is SGHTA and CDR2 is FQGNSA. The CDR3 bases are TGTGCCAGCAGCTGGACCGGGACTAGCGGGGGGGCGGCAGATACGCAGTATTTT. This sequence encodes CASSWTGTSGGAADTQYF.

The rearrangement joins TRBV12-2 to TRBJ1-4; the table's TRBD1 call for D was not verified on the DNA. TRBV12-2 is shown as a pseudogene. CDR3 length: 16 amino acids. The CDR3 is CASRLDPTGRNEKLFF. The DNA of the CDR3 is TGTGCAAGTCGCTTAGACCCGACAGGCCGCAATGAAAAACTGTTTTTT.

The V gene is TRBV9, the J gene TRBJ1-1; D not certain. CDR1 and CDR2 (germline): SGDLS, YYNGEE. The CDR3 covers 14 residues. The V end lost 4 bases, the J end lost 3 bases, and 13 bases lay between the germline ends. Here the CDR3 DNA reads TGTGCCAGCAGCCCACCCGACGGGGACACTGAAGCTTTCTTT. Translated: CASSPPDGDTEAFF.

The genes are TRBV5-6 and TRBJ2-1, with D perhaps matching TRBD2 (7 bases). The CDR3 covers 15 residues. V lost 3 bases to trimming and J lost 4 bases, with 14 bases between them. In germline, CDR1 is SGHDT, CDR2 YYEEEE. Here the CDR3 DNA reads TGTGCCAGCAGCTCCCCGAGGGGGGGATACAATGAGCAGTTCTTC. It yields the protein CASSSPRGGYNEQFF.

The chain recombines TRBV5-1 with TRBJ2-7; D perhaps matches TRBD1 (6 bases). V lost 3 bases to trimming and J lost 6 bases, with 22 bases between them. CDR1 and CDR2 from the germline V gene are SGHRS and YFSETQ. The CDR3 runs 16 residues. The CDR3 nucleotides are TGCGCCAGCAGCTACGGACAGAGGGTGACGGGGAGCGAGCAGTACTTC. This translates into CASSYGQRVTGSEQYF.

The CDR3 here is CASSPQGLAVETQYF. In DNA, the CDR3 is TGTGCCAGCAGTCCACAGGGCCTGGCTGTAGAGACCCAGTACTTC. The V and J genes are TRBV28 and TRBJ2-5, with D possibly matching TRBD1 (6 bases). This CDR3 contains 15 residues. Trimming took off 5 bases at V and 4 bases at J, with 17 bases between the two ends. Germline CDR1 MDHEN, CDR2 SYDVKM.

The chain recombines TRBV3-1 (or the pseudogene TRBV3-2) with TRBJ1-4; D is possibly TRBD1 (6 bases). V dropped 4 bases and J dropped 6 bases, with 15 bases sitting between them. Germline V gene sequence: CDR1 LGHDT, CDR2 YNNKEL (reference sequence). The CDR3 sequence is 15 residues long. The CDR3 DNA reads as TGTGCCAGCAGCCGGAGGGGGGGGGCGTATGAAAAACTGTTTTTT. Its protein product is CASSRRGGAYEKLFF.

This clone was counted once. The V gene is TRBV7-9, the J gene TRBJ1-2; D not certain. V dropped 1 base and J dropped 3 bases, with 3 bases sitting between them. The V gene's germline CDR1 is SEHNR and CDR2 FQNEAQ (reference sequence). The CDR3 runs to 12 residues. CDR3 sequence reads: CASSLDYYGYTF. As DNA, the CDR3 is TGTGCCAGCAGCTTAGACTACTATGGCTACACCTTC. Looking up the rest from reference TRBV7-9 and TRBJ1-2 gives the full variable domain: DTGVSQNPRHKITKRGQNVTFRCDPISEHNRLYWYRQTLGQGPEFLTYFQNEAQLEKSRLLSDRFSAERPKGSFSTLEIQRTEQGDSAMYLCASSLDYYGYTFGSGTRLTVV.

This clone was recorded once. The rearrangement links TRBV19 to TRBJ1-5; possible D gene TRBD1, 6 bases. This CDR3 is built from 14 residues. V was shortened by 5 bases and J by 6 bases, with 14 bases between the two germline ends. The germline gives CDR1 LNHDA, CDR2 SQIVND (reference sequence). CDR3 nucleotide sequence: TGTGCCAGTAGTCCCAGGGGAAAGAGTCAGCCCCAGCATTTT. It specifies CASSPRGKSQPQHF. Supplemented by reference TRBV19 and TRBJ1-5, the full variable domain reads DGGITQSPKYLFRKEGQNVTLSCEQNLNHDAMYWYRQDPGQGLRLIYYSQIVNDFQKGDIAEGYSVSREKKESFPLTVTSAQKNPTAFYLCASSPRGKSQPQHFGDGTRLSIL.

J is TRBJ1-1 and V is TRBV4-1; 8 bases agree with TRBD1. Germline lookup yields CDR1 MGHRA and CDR2 YSYEKL. CDR3 length: 14 residues. Trimming removed 4 bases from V and 7 bases from J; junction bases left unmatched: 8. The CDR3 spells CASSPTGALFEAFF. Here the CDR3 DNA reads TGCGCCAGCAGCCCGACAGGGGCTCTTTTTGAAGCTTTCTTT.

The chain uses TRBV10-3 and TRBJ1-1, with D hard to call. Trimming left V 0 bases short and J 1 base short, with 9 bases between. Looked up from germline, CDR1 is ENHRY and CDR2 is SYGVKD. The CDR3 totals 15 residues. CDR3 residues: CAISESAGRNTEAFF. CDR3 sequence (DNA): TGTGCCATCAGTGAGTCGGCGGGGAGGAACACTGAAGCTTTCTTT.